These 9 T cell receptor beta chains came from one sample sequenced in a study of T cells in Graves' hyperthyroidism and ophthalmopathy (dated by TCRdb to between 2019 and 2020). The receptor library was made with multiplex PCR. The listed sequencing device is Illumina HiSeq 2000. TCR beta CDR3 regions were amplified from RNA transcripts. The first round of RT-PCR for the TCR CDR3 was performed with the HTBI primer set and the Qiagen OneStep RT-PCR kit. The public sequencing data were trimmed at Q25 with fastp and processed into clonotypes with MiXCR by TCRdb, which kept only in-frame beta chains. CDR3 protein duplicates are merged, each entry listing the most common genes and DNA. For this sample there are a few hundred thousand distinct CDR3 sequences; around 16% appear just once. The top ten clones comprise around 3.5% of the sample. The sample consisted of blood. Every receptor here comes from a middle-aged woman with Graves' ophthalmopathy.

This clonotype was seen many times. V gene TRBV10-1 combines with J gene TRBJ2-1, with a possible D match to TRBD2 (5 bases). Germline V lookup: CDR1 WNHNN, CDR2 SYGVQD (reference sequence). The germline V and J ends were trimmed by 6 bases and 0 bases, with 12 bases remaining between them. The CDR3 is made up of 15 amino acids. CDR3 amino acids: CASSRDLSSYNEQFF. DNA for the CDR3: TGCGCCAGCAGCCGGGATCTCAGCTCCTACAATGAGCAGTTCTTC.

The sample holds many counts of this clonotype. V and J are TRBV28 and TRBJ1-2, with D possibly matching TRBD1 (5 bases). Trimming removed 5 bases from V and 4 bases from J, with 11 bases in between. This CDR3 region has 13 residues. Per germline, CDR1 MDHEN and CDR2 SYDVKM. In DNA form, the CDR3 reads TGTGCCAGCAGTCCCGGGGGGGGCTATGGCTACACCTTC. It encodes CASSPGGGYGYTF.

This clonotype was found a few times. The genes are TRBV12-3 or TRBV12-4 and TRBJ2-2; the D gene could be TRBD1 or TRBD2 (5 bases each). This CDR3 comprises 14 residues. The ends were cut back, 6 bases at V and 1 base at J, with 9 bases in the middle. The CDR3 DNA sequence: TGTGCCAGCAGGGGGGTCGGGAACACCGGGGAGCTGTTTTTT. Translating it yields CASRGVGNTGELFF.

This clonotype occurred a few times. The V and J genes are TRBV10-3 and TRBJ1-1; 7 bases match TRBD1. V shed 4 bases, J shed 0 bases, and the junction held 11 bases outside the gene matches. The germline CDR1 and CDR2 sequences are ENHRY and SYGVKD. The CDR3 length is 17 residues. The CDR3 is CAISGTGVGVVNTEAFF. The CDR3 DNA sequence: TGTGCCATCAGTGGGACAGGCGTGGGGGTGGTGAACACTGAAGCTTTCTTT.

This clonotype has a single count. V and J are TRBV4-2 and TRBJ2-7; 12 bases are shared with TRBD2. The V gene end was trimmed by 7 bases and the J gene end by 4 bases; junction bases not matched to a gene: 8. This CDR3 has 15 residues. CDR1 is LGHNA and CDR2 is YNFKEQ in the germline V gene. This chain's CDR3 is CASTKTSGSLYEQYF. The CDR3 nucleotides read TGTGCCAGCACCAAGACTAGCGGGAGTCTGTACGAGCAGTACTTC.

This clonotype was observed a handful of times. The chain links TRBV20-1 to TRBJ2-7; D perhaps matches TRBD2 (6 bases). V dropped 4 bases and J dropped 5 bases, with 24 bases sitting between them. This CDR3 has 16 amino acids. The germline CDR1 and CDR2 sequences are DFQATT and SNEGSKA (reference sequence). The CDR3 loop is CSATNRGKQFIDEQYF. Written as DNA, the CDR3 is TGCAGTGCTACCAATCGGGGGAAGCAATTTATCGACGAGCAGTACTTC.

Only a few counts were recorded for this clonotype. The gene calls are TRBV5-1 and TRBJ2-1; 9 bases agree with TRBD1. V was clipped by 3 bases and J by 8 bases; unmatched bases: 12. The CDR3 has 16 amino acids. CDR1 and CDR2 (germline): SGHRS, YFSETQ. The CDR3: CASSSFGQGISDEQFF. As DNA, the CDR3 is TGCGCCAGCAGCTCGTTCGGACAGGGGATTTCGGATGAGCAGTTCTTC.

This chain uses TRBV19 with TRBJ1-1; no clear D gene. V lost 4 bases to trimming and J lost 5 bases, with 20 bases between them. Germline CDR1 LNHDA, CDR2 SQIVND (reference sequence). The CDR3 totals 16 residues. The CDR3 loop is CASSNSRTGLATEAFF. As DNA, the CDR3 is TGTGCCAGTAGTAACTCCCGGACGGGCCTCGCGACTGAAGCTTTCTTT.

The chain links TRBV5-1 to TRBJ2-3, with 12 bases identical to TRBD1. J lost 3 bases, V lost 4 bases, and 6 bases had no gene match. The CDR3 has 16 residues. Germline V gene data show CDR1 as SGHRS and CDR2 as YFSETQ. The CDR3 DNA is TGCGCCAGCAGCCCGGGACAGGGGGCGCGAACAGATACGCAGTATTTT. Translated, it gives CASSPGQGARTDTQYF.